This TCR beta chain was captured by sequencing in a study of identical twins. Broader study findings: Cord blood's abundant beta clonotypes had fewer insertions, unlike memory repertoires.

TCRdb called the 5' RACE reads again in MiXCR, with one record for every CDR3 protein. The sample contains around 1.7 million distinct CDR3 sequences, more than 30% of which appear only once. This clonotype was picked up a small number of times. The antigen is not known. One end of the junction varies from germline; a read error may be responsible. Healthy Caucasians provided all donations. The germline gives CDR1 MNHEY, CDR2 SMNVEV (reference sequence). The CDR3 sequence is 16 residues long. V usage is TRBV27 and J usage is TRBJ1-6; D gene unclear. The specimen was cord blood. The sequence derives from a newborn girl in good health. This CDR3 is CASSPRVRVGNSPPHF. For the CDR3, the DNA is TGTGCCAGCAGTCCCCGTGTGCGGGTTGGTAATTCACCCCCCCACTTT.